These 28 T cell receptor beta chains originate from one sample sequenced in a study of blood T cell repertoires in COVID-19. Assay: immunoSEQ multiplex PCR; the TCRdb copy retains only in-frame clones and omits some. The table shows about 81,000 clones, with over 90% occurring only once. Sequenced material: peripheral blood. These receptors were taken from a human donor with active COVID-19. The donor label of this sample is uncertain.

The V call is TRBV4-2, the J call TRBJ2-7; TRBD1 matches 8 bases. The CDR3 runs 16 residues. Unmatched junction bases numbered 9, after V lost 4 bases and J lost 1 base. Germline lookup yields CDR1 LGHNA and CDR2 YNFKEQ. The CDR3 spells CASSPTPTGGSYEQYF. The CDR3 DNA follows: TGTGCCAGCAGCCCCACACCAACAGGGGGTTCCTACGAGCAGTACTTC.

In DNA form, the CDR3 reads TGTGCCACCAGTGATTCCCCCAGGTCCAATGAGCAGTTCTTC. It yields the protein CATSDSPRSNEQFF. The rearrangement joins TRBV24-1 to TRBJ2-1; D call uncertain. V lost 2 bases and J lost 6, with 10 bases in between. The CDR3 consists of 14 residues. Germline V gene data show CDR1 as KGHDR and CDR2 as SFDVKD.

The CDR3 region is CASSQDLPSMYNEQFF. Written as DNA, the CDR3 is TGTGCCAGCAGCCAAGATCTTCCTAGTATGTACAATGAGCAGTTCTTC. V usage is TRBV3-1 (or the pseudogene TRBV3-2) and J usage is TRBJ2-1; unclear D gene. CDR3 length: 16 amino acids. With 0 bases removed from V and 4 bases from J, the gap between germline ends came to 13 bases. CDR1 LGHDT and CDR2 YNNKEL come from the germline V gene (reference sequence).

This chain uses TRBV18 with TRBJ2-3; 14 bases fit TRBD2. Trimming removed 3 bases from V and 7 bases from J; junction bases left unmatched: 9. This CDR3 has 17 amino acids. The germline V gene has CDR1 KGHSH and CDR2 LQKENI. The CDR3 region has the DNA TGTGCCAGCTCACCGAAGCCCGGGACTAGCGGGAGATATACGCAGTATTTT. As protein: CASSPKPGTSGRYTQYF.

V usage is TRBV28 and J usage is TRBJ2-7; TRBD1 might be the D (6 bases). The CDR3 extends over 17 amino acids. Trimming removed 4 bases at V and 0 bases at J, with 19 bases between. CDR1 is MDHEN, CDR2 SYDVKM, per germline. The DNA of the CDR3 is TGTGCCAGCAGTTCGCCCCCCCAGGGGCGTCACTCCTACGAGCAGTACTTC. It translates to CASSSPPQGRHSYEQYF.

This chain connects TRBV3-1 (or the pseudogene TRBV3-2) to TRBJ1-2, with TRBD1 matching over 7 bases. V lost 7 bases to trimming and J lost 4 bases; unmatched junction nucleotides: 12. The CDR3 length is 15 residues. The germline gives CDR1 LGHDT, CDR2 YNNKEL (reference sequence). As DNA, the CDR3 is TGTGCCAGCAACATTCTCCGGGACAGAGTCTATGGCTACACCTTC. Translating gives CASNILRDRVYGYTF.

This chain connects TRBV11-2 to TRBJ1-2; perhaps TRBD1 as D (5 bases). The germline V gene encodes CDR1 SGHAT and CDR2 FQNNGV. This CDR3 has 15 residues. Trimming removed 5 bases at V and 6 bases at J, with 19 bases between. The CDR3 spells CASSPHPVQGDGYTF. The CDR3 DNA is TGTGCCAGCAGCCCCCACCCGGTCCAGGGTGATGGCTACACCTTC.

The chain uses TRBV27 and TRBJ2-7; D is possibly TRBD1 (6 bases). V lost 3 bases and J 1 base, leaving 19 bases between the germline ends. Germline V lookup: CDR1 MNHEY, CDR2 SMNVEV (reference sequence). CDR3 length: 17 residues. The CDR3 loop reads CASSFEGGPSNSYEQYF. In DNA, the CDR3 is TGTGCCAGCAGTTTCGAAGGGGGACCTAGCAATTCCTACGAGCAGTACTTC.

The J gene is TRBJ1-4, the V gene TRBV11-2; 7 bases match TRBD1. Germline assignment: CDR1 SGHAT and CDR2 FQNNGV. The V segment lost 0 bases and the J segment 8 bases; nucleotides outside the gene matches: 6. This CDR3 is built from 15 residues. The CDR3 bases are TGTGCCAGCAGCTTAGATAGTGTGGGACAGGAAAAACTGTTTTTT. Translating gives CASSLDSVGQEKLFF.

This clone showed up just once. This chain uses TRBV27 with TRBJ2-4, with D maybe TRBD1 (5 bases). The V gene's germline CDR1 is MNHEY and CDR2 SMNVEV (reference sequence). The CDR3 extends over 16 amino acids. V lost 5 bases and J lost 4, with 18 bases in between. This CDR3 reads CASSPLAGYPKNIQYF. CDR3 DNA sequence: TGTGCCAGCAGTCCGTTGGCAGGGTATCCGAAAAACATTCAGTACTTC.

V is TRBV5-1 and J is TRBJ1-5; a possible D gene is TRBD1 (5 bases). This CDR3 contains 13 residues. In germline, CDR1 is SGHRS, CDR2 YFSETQ. With 1 base removed from V and 8 bases from J, the gap between germline ends came to 10 bases. DNA for the CDR3: TGCGCCAGCAGCTTGTCGCAGGGCAAGCCCCAGCATTTT. Translation gives CASSLSQGKPQHF.

This clone is a singleton in its sample. The chain joins TRBV7-6 to TRBJ2-6; the D gene is possibly TRBD2 (5 bases). The germline gives CDR1 SGHVS, CDR2 FNYEAQ. The CDR3 sequence is 17 residues long. V was trimmed by 2 bases and J by 0 bases, leaving 11 bases between them. CDR3 region: CASSLQPGISGANVLTF. The CDR3 DNA reads as TGTGCCAGCAGCTTACAACCGGGAATCTCTGGGGCCAACGTCCTGACTTTC.

The chain has TRBV7-7 and TRBJ2-7, with D perhaps TRBD2 (7 bases). Trimming removed 1 base from V and 3 bases from J, with 13 bases in between. This CDR3 region has 15 residues. Germline values: CDR1 SSHAT, CDR2 FNYEAQ (reference sequence). CDR3 in amino acids: CASSLGEGGDYEQYF. In DNA, the CDR3 is TGTGCCAGCAGCTTAGGTGAAGGGGGGGACTACGAGCAGTACTTC.

The chain uses TRBV5-1 and TRBJ2-7, with 12 bases aligning to TRBD2. From germline, CDR1 is SGHRS and CDR2 YFSETQ. CDR3 size: 15 residues. The J segment lost 7 bases and the V segment lost 2 bases, leaving 7 bases of the junction unmatched. The CDR3 nucleotides are TGCGCCAGCAGCTTAGGTCTAGCGGGAGGGCGAGAGCAGTACTTC. Translating gives CASSLGLAGGREQYF.

The chain uses TRBV5-1 and TRBJ1-5; D remains ambiguous. Trimming cost V 0 bases and J 4 bases, with 11 bases left between them. Germline V gene sequence: CDR1 SGHRS, CDR2 YFSETQ. The length of the CDR3 is 15 residues. In nucleotides, the CDR3 is TGCGCCAGCAGCTTGGTTGCAGGCGGGAATCAGCCCCAGCATTTT. This codes for CASSLVAGGNQPQHF. Full variable domain (outside the CDR3, taken from reference TRBV5-1 and TRBJ1-5): KAGVTQTPRYLIKTRGQQVTLSCSPISGHRSVSWYQQTPGQGLQFLFEYFSETQRNKGNFPGRFSGRQFSNSRSEMNVSTLELGDSALYLCASSLVAGGNQPQHFGDGTRLSIL.

V is TRBV7-8 and J is TRBJ1-5, with D perhaps TRBD1 (5 bases). The CDR3 sequence is 21 residues long. Trimming left V 6 bases short and J 0 bases short, with 30 bases between. In germline, CDR1 is SGHVS, CDR2 FQNEAQ. DNA for the CDR3: TGTGCCAGCAGACCCCAGACCTACCCGGGGGGTGGCATATATAGCAATCAGCCCCAGCATTTT. Residues: CASRPQTYPGGGIYSNQPQHF.

The chain uses TRBV4-1 and TRBJ2-3; unclear D gene. Trimming took 1 base from V and 6 from J, leaving 8 bases between them. Germline V gene lookup returns CDR1 MGHRA and CDR2 YSYEKL. CDR3 length equals 13 residues. CDR3 amino acids: CASSQAYSDTQYF. In nucleotides, the CDR3 is TGCGCCAGCAGCCAAGCCTACTCGGATACGCAGTATTTT.

The chain couples TRBV2 to TRBJ2-2; the D gene is possibly TRBD1 (6 bases). CDR1 is SNHLY and CDR2 is FYNNEI in the germline V gene. This CDR3 region has 18 residues. Deletions cut 0 bases from V and 3 bases from J, with 17 bases between. For the CDR3, the DNA is TGTGCCAGCAGTGAAGCGCTTCAGGGGAATCGATACACCGGGGAGCTGTTTTTT. It encodes CASSEALQGNRYTGELFF.

This clone was recorded only once. V gene TRBV18 combines with J gene TRBJ2-7; 9 bases line up with TRBD1. J lost 7 bases, V lost 5 bases, and 15 bases had no gene match. The germline V gene encodes CDR1 KGHSH and CDR2 LQKENI. There are 16 residues in the CDR3. The CDR3 sequence is CASSSNLRDRVGEQYF. CDR3 sequence (DNA): TGTGCCAGCTCATCCAACCTCCGGGACAGGGTTGGTGAGCAGTACTTC.

The chain has TRBV24-1 and TRBJ2-1, with 14 bases that match TRBD2. Per the germline V gene, CDR1 is KGHDR and CDR2 is SFDVKD. This CDR3 is 17 amino acids long. The trim removed 4 bases at V and 8 bases at J, leaving 9 bases unmatched. The DNA of the CDR3 is TGTGCCACCAGTGACCACCGACTAGCGGGGGGGCGCGATGAGCAGTTCTTC. Protein sequence: CATSDHRLAGGRDEQFF.

The chain carries TRBV27 and TRBJ2-7, with 8 bases matching TRBD2. The CDR3 sequence is 19 residues long. V gave up 4 bases and J gave up 3 bases; unmatched junction bases: 20. Germline V CDR1 and CDR2: MNHEY, SMNVEV (reference sequence). CDR3 sequence (DNA): TGTGCCAGCAGTTATGGCGCTAGCGGGTGGAAGGATACCTACTACGAGCAGTACTTC. Protein: CASSYGASGWKDTYYEQYF.

The genes are TRBV5-4 and TRBJ2-7; possibly TRBD2 for D (6 bases). This CDR3 contains 13 residues. Per the germline V gene, CDR1 is SGHNT and CDR2 is YYREEE (reference sequence). The V gene lost 0 bases and the J gene lost 3 bases, with 7 bases spanning the gap. The CDR3 DNA reads as TGTGCCAGCAGCTTGGCTAGCGTCTACGAGCAGTACTTC. Its translation: CASSLASVYEQYF.

The chain is built from TRBV18 and TRBJ2-7; 8 nucleotides match TRBD1. The germline gives CDR1 KGHSH, CDR2 LQKENI. The CDR3 covers 13 residues. Losses at the gene ends were 4 bases for V and 2 bases for J; bases not matched to a gene: 1. The CDR3 nucleotides read TGTGCCAGCTCACAGGACAGGGCCTACGAGCAGTACTTC. It specifies CASSQDRAYEQYF.

This clone was picked up one time. This chain uses TRBV6-5 with TRBJ2-5, with D perhaps matching TRBD2 (6 bases). V lost 10 bases and J 8 bases, leaving 23 bases between the germline ends. The CDR3 totals 14 residues. Germline V gene data show CDR1 as MNHEY and CDR2 as SVGAGI. The CDR3 DNA reads as TGTGCCACCGGAGGGGACCCAGGGTTCGGTACCCAGTACTTC. It is translated as CATGGDPGFGTQYF.

The rearrangement uses TRBV6-2 or TRBV6-3 and TRBJ2-4; a possible D gene is TRBD2 (6 bases). Trimming removed 6 bases at V and 12 bases at J, with 15 bases between. The length of the CDR3 is 12 residues. Germline CDR1 MNHEY, CDR2 SVGEGT. CDR3 sequence: CASSHGPAGQYF. CDR3 in DNA: TGTGCCAGCAGCCACGGTCCAGCGGGTCAGTACTTC.

V usage is TRBV5-5 and J usage is TRBJ2-3; 7 nucleotides agree with TRBD2. The germline V gene has CDR1 SGHKS and CDR2 YYEKEE (reference sequence). The CDR3 runs 15 residues. V dropped 0 bases and J dropped 7; count of bases not matched to a gene: 8. DNA of the CDR3: TGTGCCAGCAGCTTGGACGCGGGGAGGGGAAATACGCAGTATTTT. This sequence encodes CASSLDAGRGNTQYF.

The chain combines TRBV28 with TRBJ2-5; tentative D call: TRBD2 (6 bases). Germline-derived CDR1 and CDR2 are MDHEN and SYDVKM. The CDR3 totals 13 residues. Trimming removed 2 bases at V and 7 bases at J, with 11 bases between. CDR3 sequence (DNA): TGTGCCAGCAGTTTAGTTAGGAGGGGGACCCAGTACTTC. It translates to CASSLVRRGTQYF.

The chain employs TRBV24-1 and TRBJ2-3, with unresolved D. Trimming took off 6 bases at V and 6 bases at J, with 6 bases between the two ends. The CDR3 loop spans 11 amino acids. The germline gives CDR1 KGHDR, CDR2 SFDVKD. CDR3 amino acids: CATSRRDTQYF. The CDR3 nucleotides are TGTGCCACCAGTCGCAGGGATACGCAGTATTTT.